These 22 T cell receptor beta chains share one sample of origin, sequenced in a study of T cell responses to AZD1222 COVID-19 vaccine. The method was immunoSEQ multiplex PCR; TCRdb's version includes in-frame clones alone and lacks a portion of them. The repertoire holds about 180,000 clones, with roughly 94% as singletons. This specimen was peripheral blood, taken 28 days after the second AZD1222 dose. The source is an adult who received the AZD1222 COVID-19 vaccine.

This chain connects TRBV30 to TRBJ2-3; D not certain. The CDR3 is 13 amino acids. Trimming took 1 base from V and 3 from J, leaving 8 bases between them. Germline CDR1 is GTSNPN and CDR2 is SVGIG (reference sequence). The CDR3 region is CAWSELLTDTQYF. The CDR3 DNA is TGTGCCTGGAGTGAGTTACTTACAGATACGCAGTATTTT. Variable domain in full (rest from reference TRBV30 and TRBJ2-3): SQTIHQWPATLVQPVGSPLSLECTVEGTSNPNLYWYRQAAGRGLQLLFYSVGIGQISSEVPQNLSASRPQDRQFILSSKKLLLSDSGFYLCAWSELLTDTQYFGPGTRLTVL.

The chain is built from TRBV7-9 and TRBJ2-7; D not resolved. CDR1 and CDR2 from the germline V gene are SEHNR and FQNEAQ (reference sequence). The germline V and J ends were trimmed by 5 bases and 5 bases, with 7 bases remaining between them. The CDR3 is 11 amino acids. The CDR3: CASSARDEQYF. The CDR3 DNA reads TGTGCCAGCAGCGCAAGAGACGAGCAGTACTTC.

As DNA, the CDR3 is TGCGCCAGCAGCCAAGTCGAGAGTGAAAAACTGTTTTTT. Encoded protein: CASSQVESEKLFF. V and J are TRBV4-3 and TRBJ1-4; D is unclear. Per the germline V gene, CDR1 is LGHNA and CDR2 is YSLEER. The CDR3 contains 13 residues. V was trimmed by 1 base and J by 7 bases, leaving 7 bases between them.

This sequence joins TRBV30 and TRBJ2-5; no clear D gene. V was cut by 0 bases and J by 0 bases, with 5 bases left in between. Germline CDR1 reads GTSNPN; CDR2 reads SVGIG (reference sequence). This CDR3 region has 13 residues. CDR3 amino acids: CAWSVRYQETQYF. DNA of the CDR3: TGTGCCTGGAGTGTACGGTACCAAGAGACCCAGTACTTC.

The chain combines TRBV5-1 with TRBJ1-2; D gene unclear. CDR3 length: 12 residues. V was shortened by 3 bases and J by 8 bases, with 11 bases between the two germline ends. Germline CDR1 reads SGHRS; CDR2 reads YFSETQ. The chain's CDR3 is CASSSGFEGYTF. The CDR3 coding sequence is TGCGCCAGCAGCTCGGGGTTTGAAGGCTACACCTTC.

This rearrangement joins TRBV12-3 or TRBV12-4 to TRBJ2-5; D perhaps matches TRBD2 (6 bases). V dropped 6 bases and J dropped 4 bases, with 12 bases sitting between them. There are 13 residues in the CDR3. The CDR3 spells CASSNGRRETQYF. The CDR3 DNA is TGTGCCAGCAGCAATGGGAGGAGAGAGACCCAGTACTTC.

The chain couples TRBV5-1 to TRBJ2-7; TRBD1 is a possible D gene (6 bases). The V end was cut by 3 bases, the J end by 2 bases, with 15 bases between. The germline V gene encodes CDR1 SGHRS and CDR2 YFSETQ. The CDR3 covers 15 residues. The CDR3 spells CASSWGQSSPYEQYF. The CDR3 DNA reads TGCGCCAGCAGCTGGGGACAATCCTCCCCCTACGAGCAGTACTTC.

The chain carries TRBV6-1 and TRBJ1-4, with a possible D match to TRBD1 (5 bases). Trimming took off 1 base at V and 4 bases at J, with 10 bases between the two ends. Germline CDR1 is MNHNS and CDR2 is SASEGT. This CDR3 is built from 15 residues. CDR3 region: CASSEVRQFNEKLFF. The CDR3, as DNA: TGTGCCAGCAGTGAAGTACGACAGTTTAATGAAAAACTGTTTTTT.

The chain couples TRBV15 to TRBJ1-3, with D unresolved. Germline CDR1 and CDR2: LNHNV and YYDKDF (reference sequence). V was shortened by 0 bases and J by 10 bases, with 13 bases between the two germline ends. This CDR3 spans 14 amino acids. The CDR3 DNA reads TGTGCCACCAGCAGAGATGAGGCTAGTAGTACCATATATTTT. Translated, it gives CATSRDEASSTIYF.

This rearrangement joins TRBV19 to TRBJ1-2; 8 bases line up with TRBD1. The ends lost 7 bases at V and 4 bases at J; junction bases unmatched: 11. The CDR3 sequence is 15 residues long. Germline V gene lookup returns CDR1 LNHDA and CDR2 SQIVND (reference sequence). The CDR3 here is CASTSEGTGAYGYTF. The CDR3 DNA reads TGTGCCAGTACTTCCGAGGGGACAGGAGCCTATGGCTACACCTTC.

The genes are TRBV5-1 and TRBJ2-5; 8 bases fit TRBD1. The CDR3 runs to 16 residues. Germline V CDR1 and CDR2: SGHRS, YFSETQ. The V segment lost 2 bases and the J segment 1 base; nucleotides outside the gene matches: 7. The CDR3 protein is CASSFNPGQGQETQYF. CDR3 sequence (DNA): TGCGCCAGCAGCTTCAATCCTGGACAGGGCCAAGAGACCCAGTACTTC. The full variable domain, completed using reference TRBV5-1 and TRBJ2-5, is KAGVTQTPRYLIKTRGQQVTLSCSPISGHRSVSWYQQTPGQGLQFLFEYFSETQRNKGNFPGRFSGRQFSNSRSEMNVSTLELGDSALYLCASSFNPGQGQETQYFGPGTRLLVL.

This chain joins TRBV2 and TRBJ1-3; D is unresolved. V lost 4 bases and J lost 0, with 13 bases in between. This CDR3 region has 16 residues. Looked up from germline, CDR1 is SNHLY and CDR2 is FYNNEI. The chain's CDR3 is CASSGRTSLSGNTIYF. CDR3 nucleotide sequence: TGTGCCAGCAGTGGTCGAACATCGCTCTCTGGAAACACCATATATTTT. The whole variable domain, filled in from reference TRBV2 and TRBJ1-3, reads EPEVTQTPSHQVTQMGQEVILRCVPISNHLYFYWYRQILGQKVEFLVSFYNNEISEKSEIFDDQFSVERPDGSNFTLKIRSTKLEDSAMYFCASSGRTSLSGNTIYFGEGSWLTVV.

The chain couples TRBV18 to TRBJ1-2; TRBD1 might be the D (5 bases). This CDR3 spans 14 amino acids. CDR1 is KGHSH, CDR2 LQKENI, per germline. V lost 3 bases, J lost 7 bases, and 15 bases lay in between. The CDR3 DNA is TGTGCCAGCTCACCGGCGGCGGGGGAGGGTGGCTACACCTTC. It yields the protein CASSPAAGEGGYTF.

The chain uses TRBV9 and TRBJ1-1; D unclear. Germline CDR1 SGDLS, CDR2 YYNGEE. The V gene lost 3 bases and the J gene lost 2 bases, with 11 bases spanning the gap. The CDR3 is 14 amino acids. CDR3 amino acids: CASSGLSSNTEAFF. The CDR3 DNA follows: TGTGCCAGCAGCGGCCTTTCCTCAAACACTGAAGCTTTCTTT. Full variable domain (missing parts from reference TRBV9 and TRBJ1-1): DSGVTQTPKHLITATGQRVTLRCSPRSGDLSVYWYQQSLDQGLQFLIQYYNGEERAKGNILERFSAQQFPDLHSELNLSSLELGDSALYFCASSGLSSNTEAFFGQGTRLTVV.

The chain uses TRBV7-9 and TRBJ1-2, with a tentative D call TRBD1 (5 bases). Between the trimmed V and J ends, which lost 0 bases and 4 bases, there was a span of 15 bases. CDR3 size: 16 residues. Per germline, CDR1 SEHNR and CDR2 FQNEAQ (reference sequence). CDR3 amino acids: CASSLATQADLYGYTF. The CDR3 nucleotides read TGTGCCAGCAGCTTAGCCACACAGGCCGACCTCTATGGCTACACCTTC.

The chain has TRBV24-1 and TRBJ2-3, with D perhaps assigned TRBD1 or TRBD2 (11 bases each). This CDR3 spans 21 amino acids. Germline V gene sequence: CDR1 KGHDR, CDR2 SFDVKD. The V gene lost 3 bases and the J gene lost 2 bases, with 29 bases spanning the gap. In DNA form, the CDR3 reads TGTGCCACCAGTGATCCCCCTACCGGGACAGGGGGACTAGCGGACACAGATACGCAGTATTTT. It yields the protein CATSDPPTGTGGLADTDTQYF.

V gene TRBV28 combines with J gene TRBJ2-1, with a possible D match to TRBD2 (5 bases). The CDR3 runs 15 residues. Germline lookup yields CDR1 MDHEN and CDR2 SYDVKM. Deletions cut 1 base from V and 2 bases from J, with 9 bases between. CDR3 nucleotides: TGTGCCAGCAGTTTATTCAGCGGCCCCTACAATGAGCAGTTCTTC. Translation gives CASSLFSGPYNEQFF.

The V gene is TRBV4-1, the J gene TRBJ2-5; the match to TRBD2 covers 13 bases. The CDR3 consists of 16 residues. J was trimmed by 4 bases and V by 4 bases; bases with no gene match: 6. Germline V gene lookup returns CDR1 MGHRA and CDR2 YSYEKL. This CDR3 is CASSPGLAGTRETQYF. CDR3 sequence (DNA): TGCGCCAGCAGCCCGGGACTAGCGGGAACTCGAGAGACCCAGTACTTC.

The V and J genes are TRBV7-9 and TRBJ1-1, with D possibly TRBD1 on 6 matching bases. The CDR3 sequence is 15 residues long. Germline assignment: CDR1 SEHNR and CDR2 FQNEAQ (reference sequence). V was clipped by 5 bases and J by 1 base, with 14 bases between them. CDR3 residues: CASSNVRGRNTEAFF. The CDR3 bases are TGTGCCAGCAGCAATGTAAGGGGGAGGAACACTGAAGCTTTCTTT.

This clone was seen just once. The chain couples TRBV28 to TRBJ2-7, with 8 bases lining up with TRBD1. The germline V gene encodes CDR1 MDHEN and CDR2 SYDVKM. V lost 7 bases to trimming and J lost 2 bases; unmatched junction nucleotides: 7. CDR3 length equals 14 residues. The CDR3 loop is CASTSGTGPYEQYF. CDR3 sequence (DNA): TGTGCCAGCACTTCCGGGACAGGACCCTACGAGCAGTACTTC. Full variable domain (rest looked up from reference TRBV28 and TRBJ2-7): DVKVTQSSRYLVKRTGEKVFLECVQDMDHENMFWYRQDPGLGLRLIYFSYDVKMKEKGDIPEGYSVSREKKERFSLILESASTNQTSMYLCASTSGTGPYEQYFGPGTRLTVT.

This clone was detected only once. The CDR3 sequence: CASSNPGQGGSSNQPQHF. In DNA form, the CDR3 reads TGTGCCAGCAGCAATCCGGGACAGGGAGGGTCGAGCAATCAGCCCCAGCATTTT. The chain employs TRBV7-8 and TRBJ1-5, with 9 bases that match TRBD1. Trimming took 5 bases from V and 1 from J; bases not matched to a gene: 12. This CDR3 contains 18 residues. Germline V gene lookup returns CDR1 SGHVS and CDR2 FQNEAQ.

For this clone: The sample carries other DNA sequences with the same CDR3. The rearrangement uses TRBV18 and TRBJ1-5; weak D call: TRBD1 (5 bases). The V gene's germline CDR1 is KGHSH and CDR2 LQKENI. V lost 1 base, J lost 1 base, and 8 bases lay in between. The CDR3 length is 15 residues. The CDR3 is CASSPLSGSNQPQHF. In nucleotides, the CDR3 is TGTGCCAGCTCACCACTATCAGGGAGCAATCAGCCCCAGCATTTT.